Listed here are 12 T cell receptor beta chains from one sample, sequenced in a study of blood T cell repertoires in COVID-19. TCRdb's table, derived via immunoSEQ multiplex PCR, lists solely in-frame clones and lacks some. The table has a few hundred thousand clones, 65% to 90% seen once. The specimen sequenced was peripheral blood. The source of these receptors is a woman in her sixties or seventies with COVID-19, enrolled during active disease.

The CDR3 bases are TGTGCCTGGACAGTACCCACAGGTGATACGCAGTATTTT. Amino acid sequence: CAWTVPTGDTQYF. The genes are TRBV30 and TRBJ2-3; maybe TRBD1 (5 bases). The CDR3 runs 13 residues. The V and J ends lost 4 bases and 6 bases respectively, with 14 bases between them. Germline V gene lookup returns CDR1 GTSNPN and CDR2 SVGIG (reference sequence).

V and J are TRBV10-3 and TRBJ2-1; TRBD1 matches 12 bases. CDR3 length equals 13 residues. Germline CDR1 and CDR2: ENHRY and SYGVKD. V lost 11 bases to trimming and J lost 7 bases; unmatched junction nucleotides: 6. The CDR3 nucleotides read TGTGCCGTCCGGGACAGGGGGCCTAATGAGCAGTTCTTC. Protein: CAVRDRGPNEQFF.

The J gene is TRBJ2-7, the V gene TRBV30; 7 bases align to TRBD1. The CDR3 sequence is 13 residues long. J gave up 5 bases and V 0 bases, and 4 bases lay outside the gene matches. In germline, CDR1 is GTSNPN, CDR2 SVGIG (reference sequence). The CDR3 nucleotides read TGTGCCTGGAGTGTTGACAGGGCAAACGAGCAGTACTTC. Encoded protein: CAWSVDRANEQYF.

The V call is TRBV3-1 (or the pseudogene TRBV3-2), the J call TRBJ2-5, with 7 bases that match TRBD1. The CDR3 has 18 residues. With V trimmed by 0 bases and J by 1 base, 11 bases remained unmatched. Per the germline V gene, CDR1 is LGHDT and CDR2 is YNNKEL (reference sequence). CDR3 amino acids: CASSQEVGTESTQETQYF. The CDR3 coding sequence is TGTGCCAGCAGCCAAGAGGTTGGGACAGAAAGTACCCAAGAGACCCAGTACTTC.

This chain connects TRBV6-6 to TRBJ1-5; D gene uncertain. The CDR3 runs to 15 residues. V was shortened by 2 bases and J by 2 bases, with 10 bases between the two germline ends. Germline values: CDR1 MNHNY, CDR2 SVGAGI (reference sequence). The CDR3 loop is CASSYGRLGNQPQHF. The CDR3 region has the DNA TGTGCCAGCAGTTACGGCAGACTTGGCAATCAGCCCCAGCATTTT.

This clone was seen many times. V usage is TRBV30 and J usage is TRBJ2-7; TRBD2 is a possible D gene (6 bases). V shed 4 bases and J shed 5 bases, with 21 bases lying between them. The germline gives CDR1 GTSNPN, CDR2 SVGIG (reference sequence). The CDR3 sequence is 15 residues long. CDR3 DNA sequence: TGTGCCTGGAATGGAGGGACCATAGTAAACAACGAGCAGTACTTC. Translating it yields CAWNGGTIVNNEQYF.

The rearrangement joins TRBV19 to TRBJ2-7; TRBD1 aligns across 12 bases. Per germline, CDR1 LNHDA and CDR2 SQIVND (reference sequence). J lost 5 bases, V lost 3 bases, and 5 bases had no gene match. This CDR3 comprises 15 residues. The CDR3 DNA is TGTGCCAGTAGTATTGGGGGACAGGGGGCCCACGAGCAGTACTTC. Translation: CASSIGGQGAHEQYF.

The chain employs TRBV18 and TRBJ2-1; perhaps TRBD2 as D (6 bases). CDR3 length: 15 amino acids. CDR1 is KGHSH, CDR2 LQKENI, per germline. Trimming removed 3 bases from V and 6 bases from J, with 15 bases in between. The CDR3 DNA follows: TGTGCCAGCTCACCCGGGACTGCGAGGGGCAATGAGCAGTTCTTC. As protein: CASSPGTARGNEQFF.

The chain is built from TRBV18 and TRBJ2-7, with a possible D match to TRBD1 (5 bases). V dropped 6 bases and J dropped 5 bases, with 17 bases sitting between them. The CDR3 runs to 14 residues. From germline, CDR1 is KGHSH and CDR2 LQKENI. The CDR3 loop is CASSQDIMGHEQYF. Here the CDR3 DNA reads TGTGCCAGCTCTCAAGACATTATGGGGCACGAGCAGTACTTC.

The CDR3 DNA follows: TGTGCCAGCAGTTCAGGCCAGGGGGCTGAGGGCTACACCTTC. This encodes CASSSGQGAEGYTF. The rearrangement links TRBV27 to TRBJ1-2, with TRBD1 identical over 8 bases. This CDR3 contains 14 residues. The trim removed 4 bases at V and 8 bases at J, leaving 9 bases unmatched. From germline, CDR1 is MNHEY and CDR2 SMNVEV (reference sequence).

The chain couples TRBV30 to TRBJ2-7; weak D call: TRBD2 (5 bases). The CDR3 extends over 9 amino acids. V lost 8 bases, J lost 5 bases, and 7 bases lay in between. Germline CDR1 and CDR2: GTSNPN and SVGIG (reference sequence). The CDR3 bases are TGTGCCCAAGCGGACGAGCAGTACTTC. Amino acid sequence: CAQADEQYF.

The chain has TRBV29-1 and TRBJ1-2; 7 positions match TRBD1. The V segment lost 5 bases and the J segment 0 bases; nucleotides outside the gene matches: 9. The germline CDR1 and CDR2 sequences are SQVTM and ANQGSEA. This CDR3 region has 15 residues. CDR3 in amino acids: CSVKVTGVTNYGYTF. The CDR3 DNA follows: TGCAGCGTTAAGGTTACAGGGGTCACTAACTATGGCTACACCTTC.